Below, 10 T cell receptor beta chains from the same sample are listed, as sequenced in a study of identical twins (dated by TCRdb to 2016 to 2017). Library method: 5' RACE. The sequencer listed for this sample is Illumina HiSeq 2000. TCRdb reran the public reads through fastp at Q25 and MiXCR, keeping productive beta chains. Here each entry gathers all rows of one CDR3 protein and keeps the most common genes and DNA. For this sample there are hundreds of thousands of distinct CDR3 sequences; 7.5% to 9.5% appear just once. The ten largest make up 6% to 8.5% of the sample. Separately, the same data were catalogued under a study of yellow fever vaccine responses in identical twins.

Sequences were obtained from CD8+ T cells sorted from blood. These receptors all come from a woman aged 18-29 years in good health.

This clonotype was counted many times. V gene TRBV5-1 combines with J gene TRBJ2-2, with a tentative D call TRBD1 (6 bases). In germline, CDR1 is SGHRS, CDR2 YFSETQ. Trimming removed 1 base at V and 3 bases at J, with 13 bases between. The CDR3 is 16 amino acids. The CDR3 region is CASSLFPDSYTGELFF. CDR3 DNA sequence: TGCGCCAGCAGCTTGTTCCCGGACAGTTACACCGGGGAGCTGTTTTTT.

CDR3 loop: CASSRLTQGTGANVLTF. DNA for the CDR3: TGTGCCAGCAGTCGACTTACACAGGGAACTGGGGCCAACGTCCTGACTTTC. The chain links TRBV27 to TRBJ2-6, with D possibly TRBD1 on 6 matching bases. The CDR3 loop spans 17 amino acids. V was cut by 5 bases and J by 2 bases, with 16 bases left in between. Germline V lookup: CDR1 MNHEY, CDR2 SMNVEV (reference sequence).

Only a few counts were recorded for this clonotype. The chain has TRBV27 and TRBJ2-5; D remains unclear. CDR3 length: 12 amino acids. Germline V gene lookup returns CDR1 MNHEY and CDR2 SMNVEV (reference sequence). Trimming shortened V by 3 bases and J by 4 bases, and 6 bases separated the two germline ends. The CDR3 loop reads CASSLMGETQYF. The DNA of the CDR3 is TGTGCCAGCAGTTTGATGGGAGAGACCCAGTACTTC.

This clonotype was observed a few times. The V call is TRBV2, the J call TRBJ2-1, with D tentatively TRBD1 (6 bases). There are 15 residues in the CDR3. Germline V lookup: CDR1 SNHLY, CDR2 FYNNEI. V was clipped by 6 bases and J by 6 bases, with 18 bases between them. The CDR3 loop is CASRRGGGVVNEQFF. The CDR3 nucleotides read TGTGCCAGCAGACGAGGGGGTGGGGTGGTCAATGAGCAGTTCTTC.

The chain links TRBV7-9 to TRBJ2-5, with a tentative D call TRBD1 (6 bases). The CDR3 runs to 16 residues. CDR1 and CDR2 (germline): SEHNR, FQNEAQ (reference sequence). V lost 2 bases and J 2 bases, leaving 15 bases between the germline ends. CDR3 residues: CASSLRPGQNQETQYF. In DNA, the CDR3 is TGTGCCAGCAGCTTACGACCTGGACAGAATCAAGAGACCCAGTACTTC.

This clonotype has ten or more counts. This chain joins TRBV12-3 or TRBV12-4 and TRBJ2-1, with D uncertain. The length of the CDR3 is 14 residues. Trimming pared 7 bases from V and 6 bases from J, leaving 16 bases between. The CDR3 DNA reads as TGTGCCAGCATCGCGGAGAATTGGCCCAATGAGCAGTTCTTC. Translating gives CASIAENWPNEQFF.

This clonotype was detected only a few times. This chain uses TRBV15 with TRBJ2-2; D possibly corresponds to TRBD1 (6 bases). The germline V and J ends were trimmed by 8 bases and 4 bases, with 20 bases remaining between them. CDR1 LNHNV and CDR2 YYDKDF come from the germline V gene (reference sequence). The CDR3 runs to 16 residues. The CDR3 DNA is TGTGCCACCGGACGGACAGAGGCTGGGGCCACCGGGGAGCTGTTTTTT. Protein: CATGRTEAGATGELFF.

This clonotype was found many times. V is TRBV11-1 and J is TRBJ2-7; 14 nucleotides match TRBD2. Germline CDR1 and CDR2: SGHAT and FQDESV (reference sequence). The CDR3 is 18 amino acids. With V trimmed by 0 bases and J by 5 bases, 9 bases remained unmatched. The CDR3: CASSLAGTSGSLRHEQYF. The CDR3 DNA reads TGTGCCAGCAGCTTAGCGGGGACTAGCGGGAGCTTACGCCACGAGCAGTACTTC.

The chain joins TRBV7-2 to TRBJ1-1, with no clear D. Germline-derived CDR1 and CDR2 are SGHTA and FQGNSA. CDR3 length equals 13 residues. V was cut by 1 base and J by 7 bases, with 10 bases left in between. The CDR3 region is CASSLDWTVEAFF. In DNA, the CDR3 is TGTGCCAGCAGCTTAGATTGGACGGTTGAAGCTTTCTTT. The whole variable domain, remainder taken from reference TRBV7-2 and TRBJ1-1, is GAGVSQSPSNKVTEKGKDVELRCDPISGHTALYWYRQSLGQGLEFLIYFQGNSAPDKSGLPSDRFSAERTGGSVSTLTIQRTQQEDSAVYLCASSLDWTVEAFFGQGTRLTVV.

The chain joins TRBV2 to TRBJ2-3; no firm D call. This CDR3 has 19 amino acids. With 4 bases removed from V and 0 bases from J, the gap between germline ends came to 23 bases. CDR1 and CDR2 from the germline V gene are SNHLY and FYNNEI. The CDR3 protein is CASSVAREGPDPSTDTQYF. DNA for the CDR3: TGTGCCAGCAGTGTAGCAAGGGAAGGCCCCGACCCTAGCACAGATACGCAGTATTTT.